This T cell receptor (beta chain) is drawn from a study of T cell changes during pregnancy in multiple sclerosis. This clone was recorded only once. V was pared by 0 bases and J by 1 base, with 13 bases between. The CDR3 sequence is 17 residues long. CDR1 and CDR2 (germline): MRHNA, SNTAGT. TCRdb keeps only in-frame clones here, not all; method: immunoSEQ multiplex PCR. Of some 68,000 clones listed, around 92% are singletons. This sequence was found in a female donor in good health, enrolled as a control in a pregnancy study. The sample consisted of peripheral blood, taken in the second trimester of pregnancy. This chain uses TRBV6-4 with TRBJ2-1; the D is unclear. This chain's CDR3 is CASSDSVSLISYNEQFF. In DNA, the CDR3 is TGTGCCAGCAGTGACTCGGTGAGCCTAATTTCCTACAATGAGCAGTTCTTC.